The rows below give T cell receptor beta chains drawn from one sample of a study of OX40 agonist ivuxolimab in advanced cancers. Measured with immunoSEQ multiplex PCR; TCRdb has only the in-frame clones, and not every one. The sample has nearly 85,000 clones, 80% to 90% seen once; the top ten hold less than 2%. The source was CD4+ or CD8+ T cells sorted from blood, collected in a trial of the OX40 agonist ivuxolimab. The receptors were gathered from an adult with an advanced solid tumor such as melanoma, head and neck, liver or kidney cancer. The CDR3 runs from the conserved cysteine through the conserved F or W. The D gene is left open where the match is weak. Only some rows state a clone size, as once, few, many or a class for expanded clones.

CASSLKTGLDTEAFF,TGTGCCAGCAGCCTAAAAACAGGGTTGGACACTGAAGCTTTCTTT,TRBV5-4,TRBJ1-1,NA,NA
CASSIRLGEQYF,TGTGCCAGCAGTATCCGCCTAGGCGAGCAGTACTTC,TRBV27,TRBJ2-7,few,NA
CAWSTGRRNTIYF,TGTGCCTGGAGTACAGGGAGAAGAAACACCATATATTTT,TRBV30,TRBJ1-3,NA,NA
CASSLYQGAYTDTQYF,TGTGCCAGCAGTTTATATCAGGGGGCTTACACAGATACGCAGTATTTT,TRBV28,TRBJ2-3,NA,TRBD1
CASSPGTGADEQFF,TGTGCCAGCTCACCCGGGACCGGGGCGGATGAGCAGTTCTTC,TRBV18,TRBJ2-1,NA,NA
CASSQGRDRTYEQYF,TGTGCCAGCAGCCAAGGGCGGGACAGAACCTACGAGCAGTACTTC,TRBV4-2,TRBJ2-7,NA,NA
CASSVTPTSTDTQYF,TGCGCCAGCAGTGTGACTCCTACCAGCACAGATACGCAGTATTTT,TRBV5-1,TRBJ2-3,NA,NA
CASSRQVQETQYF,TGTGCCAGCAGCCGACAGGTCCAAGAGACCCAGTACTTC,TRBV28,TRBJ2-5,NA,NA
CASSPRQGINQPQHF,TGTGCCAGCAGCCCTCGACAGGGCATCAATCAGCCCCAGCATTTT,TRBV27,TRBJ1-5,NA,TRBD1
CASSLDFSDTQYF,TGTGCCAGCAGCTTGGACTTCTCAGATACGCAGTATTTT,TRBV5-6,TRBJ2-3,NA,NA
CASSQEGRGSSGELFF,TGCGCCAGCAGCCAAGAGGGGCGGGGTAGCTCCGGGGAGCTGTTTTTT,TRBV4-1,TRBJ2-2,NA,NA
CASSLGQQNGQFF,TGTGCCAGCAGCTTAGGACAGCAAAATGGGCAGTTCTTC,TRBV11-2,TRBJ2-1,NA,NA
CASSDPGGTKSNQPQHF,TGCGCCAGCAGCGATCCTGGGGGCACGAAGTCGAATCAGCCCCAGCATTTT,TRBV4-1,TRBJ1-5,NA,NA
CAARVQQNTEAFF,TGTGCCGCACGCGTGCAACAGAACACTGAAGCTTTCTTT,TRBV28,TRBJ1-1,once,NA
CASKGESGNTIYF,TGTGCCAGCAAGGGGGAGTCTGGAAACACCATATATTTT,TRBV9,TRBJ1-3,NA,NA
CASSPQGSIDTQYF,TGTGCCAGCAGCCCCCAGGGGAGTATAGATACGCAGTATTTT,TRBV7-3,TRBJ2-3,NA,NA
CASGPARGGQPQHF,TGTGCCAGCGGACCTGCAAGGGGCGGTCAGCCCCAGCATTTT,TRBV7-2,TRBJ1-5,NA,NA